This TCR beta chain was found in a study of control samples from healthy donors and cancer patients. Here immunoSEQ multiplex PCR was the method, and the copy in TCRdb shows in-frame clones only, minus some. The data show approximately 120,000 clones, with 90% seen just once and approximately 4% held by the top ten. V lost 6 bases and J lost 6, with 12 bases in between. There are 14 residues in the CDR3. Germline CDR1 and CDR2: SNHLY and FYNNEI. Sequencing was performed on blood. The chain couples TRBV2 to TRBJ1-6; no firm D call. This TCR was recovered from a human donor in good health. The donor label of this sample is uncertain. As DNA, the CDR3 is TGTGCCAGCAGCCTGGACCCTGTTAATTCACCCCTCCACTTT. It specifies CASSLDPVNSPLHF.